The subject of this entry is one T cell receptor beta chain. This same CDR3 is encoded by further DNA sequences in the sample. The data derive from a study of blood T cell repertoires in COVID-19. The CDR3 is 11 amino acids. Germline loops: CDR1 MNHEY, CDR2 SVGAGI. The V end was cut by 7 bases, the J end by 4 bases, with 7 bases between. Libraries were prepared by immunoSEQ multiplex PCR; TCRdb keeps only in-frame clonotypes and omits some of them. The sample yields over 250,000 clones, 80% to 90% seen once. This receptor was obtained from a woman aged 65 to 85 with acute or convalescent COVID-19. This chain connects TRBV6-5 to TRBJ1-1, with D possibly being TRBD1 (5 bases). What was sequenced was peripheral blood. CDR3 sequence (DNA): TGTGCCAGCAACGGGGGCACTGAAGCTTTCTTT. Residues: CASNGGTEAFF.